A single T cell receptor (beta chain) is shown here with its context. The specificity of this receptor is unknown. At one end the junction does not follow the germline gene, possibly because of a read error. The immunoSEQ Assay, a bias-controlled multiplex PCR, was used to amplify TCRbeta CDR3 regions from genomic DNA. In the original analysis: Nucleated cell counts per sample were estimated from amplification of reference gene primers within the assay. Sequence reads were collapsed and filtered to measure the absolute abundance of every unique TCRbeta CDR3 rearrangement. Productive Simpson clonality was computed per sample as the square root of Simpson's diversity index over productive rearrangements. TCRdb retrieved this table from immuneACCESS and kept in-frame rearrangements only. Not all clones are present; in checked studies, unresolved V genes account for under half, and no reason is known for the remainder. The DNA was the basis for D and trimming; V, J and clone size are from that table. The table for this sample lists approximately 75,000 clones; 65% to 90% of them were counted only once. 20% to 25% of the sample is held by the ten biggest clonotypes.

The data belong to a study of blood T cell repertoires in COVID-19 (dated by TCRdb to the early 2020s). Background for the entire study: The collaborator samples originated in the United States, Italy and Spain and spanned the acute and convalescent phases of COVID-19. Where available, HLA class I and class II types were obtained from metadata supplied by the sample provider rather than from assay-based typing. The samples were drawn from the first 160 participants of the ongoing ImmuneRACE study and from over 950 subjects provided by 6 global collaborators. Deeply sampled blood TCRbeta repertoires from subjects exposed to, actively infected with, or recovered from COVID-19 were included in the dataset. The repertoires were released in a freely available public database intended as a resource for research on the immune response to SARS-CoV-2. The material from the prospective study consisted of cDNA or gDNA derived from T cells, B-cell-depleted T cells, or PBMCs. Sample metadata almost always included a de-identified subject ID, COVID-19 status, age in years and sex. What the work shows at the level of the full study, not this receptor alone: Clinical and demographic metadata were provided uncurated, with the amount varying by source and participant.

The collaborating institutions used their own protocols to collect whole blood in K2EDTA tubes. Collaborator samples were shipped for TCRbeta analysis as frozen whole blood, isolated PBMCs, or DNA extracted from either sample type. From the cysteine up to the phenylalanine, the CDR3 has a length of 15 residues. Solely the CDR3 DNA is kept, with 45 bases framed from the first base. The germline V gene specifies KGHSH as CDR1 and LQKENI as CDR2. Specimen: peripheral blood. The receptor comes from a woman between 45 and 65 years old with acute or convalescent COVID-19. In this chain, TRBV18 is recombined with TRBJ2-7; D gene: possibly TRBD2, on 6 matching bases. The encoded CDR3 is CASSPRGGGANEQYF. The sequenced DNA is TGTGCCAGCTCCCCACGGGGAGGAGGGGCTAACGAGCAGTACTTC.